What follows describes a single T cell receptor beta chain. This clonotype occurred once. Its antigen is not yet known. Within one base of it there is no much larger clone, and no base qualities were kept. This sample is drawn from a study of blood T cells in healthy people across ages (dated by TCRdb to 2014 to 2015). In terms of the full investigation: In model experiments, template switching captured about one uniquely barcoded TCR beta cDNA molecule for every two T cells. The donors were split into four age groups: young (average about 15 years), middle-aged (about 40), aged (more than 60) and long-lived (roughly 77). Donors of different ages were randomly distributed across sequencing lanes to avoid experimental bias. The study measured age-related changes in TCR beta repertoire diversity using deep sequencing normalized with unique cDNA molecular identifiers. For two donors (one aged 18 to 29 and one aged 80 or older), the study analyzed two additional independent replicas of 1 million unique cDNA reads from the same blood draw. Overall results and qualifications from the work: The CMV infection status of donors was not known, potentially confounding age-related changes in expanded clonotypes. As age increased, observed TCR beta diversity per million T cells dropped in a roughly linear way, and a significant reduction was already evident by age 40. The long-lived group showed more naive CD4+ T cells, fewer expanded clones and increased TCR diversity than the aged group, suggesting age selection. Estimates of total diversity based on one million sequenced T cells were regarded as lower bounds and as underestimates. The percentage of naive T cells measured by flow cytometry correlated strongly with observed TCR beta diversity. Because profiling used bulk unsorted PBMCs, naive and antigen-experienced compartments could not be compared conclusively.

The 35 to 40 donors, aged about 6 to 95 years, were systemically healthy Caucasian individuals from Russia. Each donor gave ten milliliters of peripheral blood, drawn into EDTA-treated Vacutainer tubes. Ficoll-Paque density-gradient centrifugation was used to isolate PBMCs, with at least 6.5 million per sample. Total RNA was extracted from PBMCs with Trizol reagent, with at least 5 micrograms obtained per sample. For every donor, flow cytometry on a PBMC aliquot measured the percentage of naive CD45RAhigh/CD27high T cells. CDR1 and CDR2 are drawn from the germline V gene: MNHEY, SVGAGI. From the cysteine up to the phenylalanine, the CDR3 has a length of 14 residues. The kept DNA is CDR3 alone, 42 bases in frame from the first base. Preparation of the library involved 5' RACE. TCRdb lists the instrument as Illumina HiSeq 2500. A second PCR of roughly 7 to 11 cycles was performed with a sample-barcoded 5' primer and a J-beta primer mix. A template-switch 5' adaptor carrying 12 random nucleotides introduced a unique molecular identifier onto each TCR beta cDNA molecule. Each sample yielded at least 3 million CDR3-containing paired-end reads. First-strand cDNA was synthesized from all RNA with the Mint cDNA synthesis kit, primed by a TRBC-specific oligonucleotide. Following uracil-DNA glycosylase treatment, all cDNA underwent a first 18-cycle PCR with the universal primers M1SS and BC2_uni_R. Per the authors' processing: Normalization of each sample was performed by random selection of 1 million high-quality reads, each carrying a distinct molecular identifier. Reads with shared molecular identifiers were discarded instead of being binned into consensus sequences. MiTCR, set to a Q25 quality threshold and the strictest error-elimination algorithm, was used for CDR3 identification, clonotype clustering and error correction. Lower-bound total TCR beta diversity was estimated with a nonparametric unseen species model using Euler transformation. The public reads were run again by TCRdb, first through fastp at Q25 and then through MiXCR, and only productive beta chains were kept. Rows are unified per CDR3 protein, each entry keeping the most common DNA and genes. TCRdb assigned the V and J calls; the authors' analysis was not used. This sample comprises some 860,000 distinct CDR3 sequences, about 56% of them detected only once. The ten most abundant clones make up 25% to 30% of the sample.

This chain is built from TRBV6-5 and TRBJ2-4; the D region may be TRBD1 or TRBD2, each matching 6 bases equally. TRBJ2-7 explains the end of the DNA better; the J call may be wrong. The source is a man aged 35 to 55 in good health. The sample consisted of blood. CDR3 loop: CASSSEGGPYEQYF. The base sequence is TGTGCCAGCAGCTCCGAGGGGGGACCCTACGAGCAGTACTTC.